The text below deals with one T cell receptor beta chain. This sample is part of a study of blood T cell repertoires in COVID-19. Whole-study context: Donors in the United States, Italy and Spain gave samples during acute or convalescent COVID-19. T cells, B-cell-depleted T cells, or PBMCs supplied cDNA or gDNA.

Germline CDR1 reads WNHNN; CDR2 reads SYGVQD (reference sequence). The ends were cut back, 0 bases at V and 2 bases at J, with 8 bases in the middle. This CDR3 is built from 15 residues. Study processing details: Estimation of nucleated cell counts relied on the amplification of reference gene primers. The repertoire was sequenced with immunoSEQ multiplex PCR; TCRdb's copy has only in-frame clones and lacks some. For V, J and clone size, that table is used; D and trimming come from the DNA. In the table there are roughly 100,000 clones, roughly 79% of which are singletons. This clonotype originated in a woman in her 70s with acute or convalescent COVID-19. V and J are TRBV10-1 and TRBJ2-1; TRBD2 is a possible D gene (5 bases). Sequencing used peripheral blood. CDR3 protein: CASSESGGPYNEQFF. The DNA of the CDR3 is TGCGCCAGCAGTGAGTCGGGCGGGCCCTACAATGAGCAGTTCTTC.